The sequence of this TCR beta chain was determined in a study of response to subunit inactivated influenza vaccine. TCRdb reprocessed the RT-PCR reads via MiXCR and lists one record per CDR3 protein. The data contain about 650,000 distinct CDR3 sequences, approximately 14% of them seen just once; the ten biggest clones take up around a tenth. CDR3 length equals 12 residues. Germline V CDR1 and CDR2: MNHEY, SVGEGT. Trimming removed 5 bases from V and 3 bases from J, with 5 bases in between. The study's findings and limits: The authors suggested that every seasonal influenza vaccination recruits few new T cells.

Points on this clonotype: Its target is not known.

The V call is TRBV6-2 or TRBV6-3, the J call TRBJ2-1; D is undetermined. The source material was PBMCs from blood, sampled approximately 13 days after vaccination. This sequence was found in a man aged 50 to 59 who received an inactivated influenza vaccine. The DNA for the CDR3 is TGTGCCAGCAGTGCGGACTACAATGAGCAGTTCTTC. It is translated as CASSADYNEQFF.